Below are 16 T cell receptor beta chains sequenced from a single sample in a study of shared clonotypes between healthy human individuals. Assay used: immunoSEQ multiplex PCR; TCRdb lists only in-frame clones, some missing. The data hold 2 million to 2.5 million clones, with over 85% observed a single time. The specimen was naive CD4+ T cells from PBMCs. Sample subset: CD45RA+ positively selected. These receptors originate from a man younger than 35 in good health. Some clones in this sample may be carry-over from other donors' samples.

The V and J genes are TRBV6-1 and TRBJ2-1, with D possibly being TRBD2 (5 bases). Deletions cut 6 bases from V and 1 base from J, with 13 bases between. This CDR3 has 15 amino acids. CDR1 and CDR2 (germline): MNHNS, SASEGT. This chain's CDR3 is CASSREGTSYNEQFF. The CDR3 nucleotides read TGTGCCAGCAGCCGAGAGGGCACATCCTACAATGAGCAGTTCTTC.

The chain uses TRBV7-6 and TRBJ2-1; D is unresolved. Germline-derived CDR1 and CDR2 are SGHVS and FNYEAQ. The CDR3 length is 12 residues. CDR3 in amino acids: CAEIFLGYEQFF. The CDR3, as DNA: TGTGCTGAGATATTTTTGGGGTATGAGCAGTTCTTC.

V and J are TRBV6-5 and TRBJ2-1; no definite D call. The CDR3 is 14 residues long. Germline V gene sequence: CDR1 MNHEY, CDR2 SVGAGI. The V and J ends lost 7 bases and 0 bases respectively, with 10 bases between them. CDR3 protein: CASTQAYSYNEQFF. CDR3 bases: TGTGCCAGCACTCAGGCCTACTCCTACAATGAGCAGTTCTTC.

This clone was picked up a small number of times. CDR3 protein: CAWSIKQGATEAFF. DNA for the CDR3: TGTGCCTGGAGTATAAAGCAGGGTGCCACTGAAGCTTTCTTT. This sequence joins TRBV30 and TRBJ1-1; the D gene is possibly TRBD1 (5 bases). This CDR3 is built from 14 residues. Per germline, CDR1 GTSNPN and CDR2 SVGIG (reference sequence). Deletions cut 2 bases from V and 4 bases from J, with 14 bases between.

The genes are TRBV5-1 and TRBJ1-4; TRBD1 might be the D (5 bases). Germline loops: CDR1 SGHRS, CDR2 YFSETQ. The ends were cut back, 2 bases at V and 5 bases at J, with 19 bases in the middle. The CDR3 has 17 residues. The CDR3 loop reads CASSLGNPGLGNEKLFF. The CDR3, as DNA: TGCGCCAGCAGCTTAGGAAACCCGGGACTGGGAAATGAAAAACTGTTTTTT. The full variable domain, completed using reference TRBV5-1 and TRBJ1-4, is KAGVTQTPRYLIKTRGQQVTLSCSPISGHRSVSWYQQTPGQGLQFLFEYFSETQRNKGNFPGRFSGRQFSNSRSEMNVSTLELGDSALYLCASSLGNPGLGNEKLFFGSGTQLSVL.

CDR3: CAWSVRTSGTQYF. The DNA of the CDR3 is TGTGCCTGGAGTGTAAGGACTAGCGGGACCCAGTACTTC. The chain links TRBV30 to TRBJ2-7; 10 bases fit TRBD2. The end of the DNA is better explained by TRBJ2-5, so the J call may be wrong. This CDR3 region has 13 residues. Per the germline V gene, CDR1 is GTSNPN and CDR2 is SVGIG (reference sequence).

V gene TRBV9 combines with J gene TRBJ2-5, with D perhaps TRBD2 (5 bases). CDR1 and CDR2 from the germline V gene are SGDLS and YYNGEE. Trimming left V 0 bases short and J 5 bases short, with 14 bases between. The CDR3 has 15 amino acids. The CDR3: CASSVAPNGGETQYF. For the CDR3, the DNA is TGTGCCAGCAGCGTAGCACCGAACGGAGGCGAGACCCAGTACTTC.

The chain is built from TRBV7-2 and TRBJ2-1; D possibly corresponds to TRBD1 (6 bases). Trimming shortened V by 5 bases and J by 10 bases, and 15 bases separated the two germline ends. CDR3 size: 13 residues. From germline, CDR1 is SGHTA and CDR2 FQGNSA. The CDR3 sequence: CASSLYRVGEQFF. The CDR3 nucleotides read TGTGCCAGCAGCCTCTACAGGGTTGGGGAGCAGTTCTTC.

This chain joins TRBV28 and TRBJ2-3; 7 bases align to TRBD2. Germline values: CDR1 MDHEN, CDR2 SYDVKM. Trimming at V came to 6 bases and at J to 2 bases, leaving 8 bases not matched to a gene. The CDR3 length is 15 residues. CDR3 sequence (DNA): TGTGCCAGCAGCCCCCGGCGGGGGTACACAGATACGCAGTATTTT. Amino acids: CASSPRRGYTDTQYF.

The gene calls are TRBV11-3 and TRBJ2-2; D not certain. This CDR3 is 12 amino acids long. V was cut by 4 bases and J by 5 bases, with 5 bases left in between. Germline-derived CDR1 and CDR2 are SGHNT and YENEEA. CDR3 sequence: CASSSETGELFF. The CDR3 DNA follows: TGTGCCAGCAGCTCAGAGACCGGGGAGCTGTTTTTT.

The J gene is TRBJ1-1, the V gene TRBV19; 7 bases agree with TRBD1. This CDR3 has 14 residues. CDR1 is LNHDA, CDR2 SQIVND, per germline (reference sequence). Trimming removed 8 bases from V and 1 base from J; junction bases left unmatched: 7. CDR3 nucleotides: TGTGCCAGTCGGGACAGCCTATCGAACACTGAAGCTTTCTTT. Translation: CASRDSLSNTEAFF.

The CDR3 DNA is TGTGCCAGTAGTGGGCAGGGGAAACAGACCCAGTACTTC. Its translation is CASSGQGKQTQYF. This chain connects TRBV19 to TRBJ2-5; D may be TRBD1 (6 bases). CDR1 LNHDA and CDR2 SQIVND come from the germline V gene (reference sequence). The CDR3 length is 13 residues. V was shortened by 5 bases and J by 6 bases, with 13 bases between the two germline ends.

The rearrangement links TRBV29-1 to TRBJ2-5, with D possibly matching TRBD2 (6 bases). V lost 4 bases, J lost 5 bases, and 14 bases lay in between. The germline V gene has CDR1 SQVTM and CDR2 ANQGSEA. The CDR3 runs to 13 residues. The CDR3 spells CSVGGSGGETQYF. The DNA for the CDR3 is TGCAGCGTTGGAGGTTCAGGAGGGGAGACCCAGTACTTC. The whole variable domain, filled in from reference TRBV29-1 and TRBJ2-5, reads SAVISQKPSRDICQRGTSLTIQCQVDSQVTMMFWYRQQPGQSLTLIATANQGSEATYESGFVIDKFPISRPNLTFSTLTVSNMSPEDSSIYLCSVGGSGGETQYFGPGTRLLVL.

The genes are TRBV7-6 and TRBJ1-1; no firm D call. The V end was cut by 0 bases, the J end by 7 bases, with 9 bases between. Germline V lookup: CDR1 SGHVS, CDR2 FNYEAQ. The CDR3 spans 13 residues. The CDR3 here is CASSLALSGEAFF. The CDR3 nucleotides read TGTGCCAGCAGCTTAGCCCTCTCGGGTGAAGCTTTCTTT.

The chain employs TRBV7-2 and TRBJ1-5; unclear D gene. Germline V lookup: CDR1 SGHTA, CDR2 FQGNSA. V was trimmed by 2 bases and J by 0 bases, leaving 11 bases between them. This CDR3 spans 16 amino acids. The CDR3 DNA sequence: TGTGCCAGCAGCTTATCAGTCTACTATAGCAATCAGCCCCAGCATTTT. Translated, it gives CASSLSVYYSNQPQHF.

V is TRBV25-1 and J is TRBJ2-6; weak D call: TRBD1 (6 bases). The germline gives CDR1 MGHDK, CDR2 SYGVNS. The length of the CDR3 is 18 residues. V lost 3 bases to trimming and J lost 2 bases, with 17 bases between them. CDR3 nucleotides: TGTGCCAGCAGTGATATACAGGGCGCGGAAGCTGGGGCCAACGTCCTGACTTTC. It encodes CASSDIQGAEAGANVLTF.